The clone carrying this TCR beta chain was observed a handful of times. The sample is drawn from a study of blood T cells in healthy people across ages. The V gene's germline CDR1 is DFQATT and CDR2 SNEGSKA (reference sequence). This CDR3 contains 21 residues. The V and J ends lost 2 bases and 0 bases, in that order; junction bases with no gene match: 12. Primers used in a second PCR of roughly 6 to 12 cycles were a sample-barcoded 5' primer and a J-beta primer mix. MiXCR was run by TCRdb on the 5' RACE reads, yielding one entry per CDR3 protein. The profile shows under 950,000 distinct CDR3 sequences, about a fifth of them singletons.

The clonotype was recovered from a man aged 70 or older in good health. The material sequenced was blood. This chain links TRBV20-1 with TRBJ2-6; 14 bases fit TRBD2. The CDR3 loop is CSARSILGLAGANSGANVLTF. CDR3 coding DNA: TGCAGTGCTAGATCAATTCTGGGACTAGCGGGGGCGAACTCTGGGGCCAACGTCCTGACTTTC.